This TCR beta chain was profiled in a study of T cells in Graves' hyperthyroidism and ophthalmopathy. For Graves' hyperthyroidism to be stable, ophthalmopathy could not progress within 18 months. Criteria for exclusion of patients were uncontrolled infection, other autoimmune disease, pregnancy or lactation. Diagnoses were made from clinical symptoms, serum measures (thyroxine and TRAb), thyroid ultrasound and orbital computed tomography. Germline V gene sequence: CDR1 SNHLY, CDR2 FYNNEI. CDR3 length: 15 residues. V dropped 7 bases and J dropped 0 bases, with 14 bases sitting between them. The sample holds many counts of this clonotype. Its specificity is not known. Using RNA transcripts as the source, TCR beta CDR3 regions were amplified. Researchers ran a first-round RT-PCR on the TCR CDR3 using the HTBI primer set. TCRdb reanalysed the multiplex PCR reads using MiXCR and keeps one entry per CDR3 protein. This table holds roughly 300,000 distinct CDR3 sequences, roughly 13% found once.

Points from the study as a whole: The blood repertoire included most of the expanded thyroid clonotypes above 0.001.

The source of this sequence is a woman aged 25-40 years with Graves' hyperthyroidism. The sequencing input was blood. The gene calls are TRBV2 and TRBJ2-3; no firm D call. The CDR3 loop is CASTELGTSTDTQYF. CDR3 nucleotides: TGTGCCAGCACCGAGTTGGGCACTAGCACAGATACGCAGTATTTT.